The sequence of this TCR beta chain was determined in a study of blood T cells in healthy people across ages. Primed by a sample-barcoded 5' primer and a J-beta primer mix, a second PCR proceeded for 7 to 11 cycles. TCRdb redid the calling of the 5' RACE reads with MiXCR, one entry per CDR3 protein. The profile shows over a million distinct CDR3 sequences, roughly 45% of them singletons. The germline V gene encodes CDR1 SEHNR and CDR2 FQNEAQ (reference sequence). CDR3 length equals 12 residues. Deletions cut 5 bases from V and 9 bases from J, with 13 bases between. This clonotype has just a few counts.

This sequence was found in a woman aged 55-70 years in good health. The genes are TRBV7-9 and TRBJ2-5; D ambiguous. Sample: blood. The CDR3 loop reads CASSPESGPQYF. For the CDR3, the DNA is TGTGCCAGCAGCCCCGAGTCCGGACCCCAGTACTTC.